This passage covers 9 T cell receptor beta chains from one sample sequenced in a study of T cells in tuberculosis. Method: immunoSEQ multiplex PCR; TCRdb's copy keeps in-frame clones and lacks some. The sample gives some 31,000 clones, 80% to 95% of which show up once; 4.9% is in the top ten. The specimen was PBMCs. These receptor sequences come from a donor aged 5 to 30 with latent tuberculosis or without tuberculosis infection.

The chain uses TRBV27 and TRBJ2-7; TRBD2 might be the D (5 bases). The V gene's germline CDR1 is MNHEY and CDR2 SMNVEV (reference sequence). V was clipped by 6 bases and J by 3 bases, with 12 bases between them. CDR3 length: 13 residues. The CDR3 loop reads CASRPSTHYEQYF. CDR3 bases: TGTGCCAGCAGACCTAGCACCCACTACGAGCAGTACTTC.

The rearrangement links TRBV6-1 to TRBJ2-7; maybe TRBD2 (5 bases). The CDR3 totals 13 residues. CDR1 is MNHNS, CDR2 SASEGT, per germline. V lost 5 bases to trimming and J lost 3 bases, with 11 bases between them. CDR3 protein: CASSLREDYEQYF. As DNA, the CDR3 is TGTGCCAGCAGTCTACGGGAAGACTACGAGCAGTACTTC.

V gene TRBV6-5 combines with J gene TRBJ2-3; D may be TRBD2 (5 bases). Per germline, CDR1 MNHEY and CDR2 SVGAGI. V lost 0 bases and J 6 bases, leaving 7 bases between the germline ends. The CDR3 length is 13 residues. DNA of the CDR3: TGTGCCAGCAGTTACTCGGGAGCGGATACGCAGTATTTT. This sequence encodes CASSYSGADTQYF.

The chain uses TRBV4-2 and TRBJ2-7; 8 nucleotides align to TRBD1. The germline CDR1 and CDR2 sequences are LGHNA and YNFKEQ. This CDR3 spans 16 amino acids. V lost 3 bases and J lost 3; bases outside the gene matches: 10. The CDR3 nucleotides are TGTGCCAGCAGCCACGTAACAGGGGGTCGGGGCTACGAGCAGTACTTC. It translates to CASSHVTGGRGYEQYF.

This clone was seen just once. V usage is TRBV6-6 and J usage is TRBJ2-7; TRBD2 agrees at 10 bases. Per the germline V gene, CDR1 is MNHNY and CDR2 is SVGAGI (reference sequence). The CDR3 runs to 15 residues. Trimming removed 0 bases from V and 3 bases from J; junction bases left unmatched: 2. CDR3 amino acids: CASSYSPSGSYEQYF. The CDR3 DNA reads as TGTGCCAGCAGTTACTCGCCTAGCGGGAGCTACGAGCAGTACTTC.

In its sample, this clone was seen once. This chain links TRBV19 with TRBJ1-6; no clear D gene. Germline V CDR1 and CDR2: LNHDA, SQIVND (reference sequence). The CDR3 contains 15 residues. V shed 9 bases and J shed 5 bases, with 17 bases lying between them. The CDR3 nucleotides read TGTGCCAGCTCACTATGGCGCGGGAATAATTCACCCCTCCACTTT. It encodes CASSLWRGNNSPLHF.

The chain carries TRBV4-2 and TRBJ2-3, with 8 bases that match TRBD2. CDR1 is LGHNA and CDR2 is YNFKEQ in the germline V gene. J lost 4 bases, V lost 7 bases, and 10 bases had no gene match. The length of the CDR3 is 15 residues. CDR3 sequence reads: CASTPGTRPADTQYF. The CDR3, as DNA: TGTGCCAGCACGCCGGGGACTAGGCCCGCAGATACGCAGTATTTT.

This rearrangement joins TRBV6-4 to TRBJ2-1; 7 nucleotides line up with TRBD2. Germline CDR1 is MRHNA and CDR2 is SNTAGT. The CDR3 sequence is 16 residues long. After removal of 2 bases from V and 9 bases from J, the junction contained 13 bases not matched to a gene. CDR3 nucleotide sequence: TGTGCCAGCAGTGACACAGCTGGGGCGGGAGTGGTTGAGCAGTTCTTC. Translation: CASSDTAGAGVVEQFF.

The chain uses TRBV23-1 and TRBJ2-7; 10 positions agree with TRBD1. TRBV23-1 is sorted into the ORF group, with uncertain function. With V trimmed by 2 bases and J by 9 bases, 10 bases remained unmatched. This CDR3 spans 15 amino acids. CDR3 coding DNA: TGCGCCAGCAGTCAACAAAGGACAGGGGGATTGTGGCAGTACTTC. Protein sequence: CASSQQRTGGLWQYF.